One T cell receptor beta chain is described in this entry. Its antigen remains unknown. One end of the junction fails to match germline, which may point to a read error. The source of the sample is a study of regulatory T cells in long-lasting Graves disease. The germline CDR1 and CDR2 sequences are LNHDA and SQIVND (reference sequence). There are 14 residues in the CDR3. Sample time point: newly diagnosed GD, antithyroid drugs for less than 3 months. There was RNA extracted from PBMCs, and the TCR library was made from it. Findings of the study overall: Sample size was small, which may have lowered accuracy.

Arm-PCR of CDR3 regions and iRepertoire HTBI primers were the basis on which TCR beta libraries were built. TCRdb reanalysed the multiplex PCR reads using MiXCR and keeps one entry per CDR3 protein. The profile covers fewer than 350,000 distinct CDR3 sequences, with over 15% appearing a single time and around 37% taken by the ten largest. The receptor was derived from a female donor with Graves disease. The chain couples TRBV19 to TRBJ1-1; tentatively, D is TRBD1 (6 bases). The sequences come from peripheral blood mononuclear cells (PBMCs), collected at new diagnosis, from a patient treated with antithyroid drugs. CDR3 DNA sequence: TGTGCCAGTAGTATAGAAGGACAGAACACTGTAGCTTTCTTT. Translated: CASSIEGQNTVAFF.